This T cell receptor (beta chain) was sequenced for a study of T cell responses to AZD1222 COVID-19 vaccine. Regarding the study as a whole: Receipt of two AZD1222 doses was followed by a rise in Spike-specific TCR breadth and depth. Unmutated variant regions reportedly attract nearly half of all spike-specific TCRs. In a largely white British group with more females than males, clonal diversity was possibly underestimated.

A note on this clone: The antigen is not known.

The germline V gene has CDR1 SGHVS and CDR2 FQNEAQ. V was trimmed by 2 bases and J by 2 bases, leaving 7 bases between them. This CDR3 contains 13 residues. Sequencing used immunoSEQ multiplex PCR; TCRdb keeps in-frame clones, though not all of them. The sample lists 95,000 to 100,000 clones; about nine tenths were seen once. The rearrangement links TRBV7-8 to TRBJ2-7, with D tentatively TRBD2 (6 bases). The receptor was derived from an adult in good health. The sample in question was peripheral blood, obtained on day 0 of AZD1222 vaccination. CDR3 loop: CASSLTGAYEQYF. The CDR3 bases are TGTGCCAGCAGCTTAACGGGGGCCTACGAGCAGTACTTC.